In its sample, the clone carrying this T cell receptor beta chain was seen a few times. Its antigen is currently unknown. A second PCR of 7 to 11 cycles used a sample-barcoded 5' primer and a J-beta primer mix. One entry per CDR3 protein results from TCRdb running MiXCR on the 5' RACE reads. This table has approximately 2,000,000 distinct CDR3 sequences, about 39% appearing once. The data derive from a study of blood T cells in healthy people across ages. Study results and caveats: The study found more naive CD4+ cells and higher diversity in long-lived than aged donors. Possibly, changes in expanded clonotypes were confounded because donor CMV status was unknown.

Germline loops: CDR1 DFQATT, CDR2 SNEGSKA (reference sequence). V gave up 0 bases and J gave up 4 bases, with 22 bases separating them. The CDR3 totals 18 residues. The chain employs TRBV20-1 and TRBJ1-3; no firm D call. The sequence came from a human donor in good health. The sequenced sample consisted of blood. The CDR3 protein is CSARDNSRVNLRGNTIYF. In DNA form, the CDR3 reads TGCAGTGCTAGAGATAATTCGAGGGTCAATCTTAGAGGAAACACCATATATTTT.